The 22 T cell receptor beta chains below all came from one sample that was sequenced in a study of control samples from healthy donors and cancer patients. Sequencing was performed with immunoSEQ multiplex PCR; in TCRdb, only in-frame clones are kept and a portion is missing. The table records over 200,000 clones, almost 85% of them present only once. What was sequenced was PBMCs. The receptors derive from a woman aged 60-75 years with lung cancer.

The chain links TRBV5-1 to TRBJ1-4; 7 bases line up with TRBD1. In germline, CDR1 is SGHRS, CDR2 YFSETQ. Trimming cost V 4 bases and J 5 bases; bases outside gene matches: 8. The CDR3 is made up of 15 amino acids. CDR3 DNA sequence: TGCGCCAGCAGCGATACACAGGGGTCGAATGAAAAACTGTTTTTT. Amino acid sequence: CASSDTQGSNEKLFF.

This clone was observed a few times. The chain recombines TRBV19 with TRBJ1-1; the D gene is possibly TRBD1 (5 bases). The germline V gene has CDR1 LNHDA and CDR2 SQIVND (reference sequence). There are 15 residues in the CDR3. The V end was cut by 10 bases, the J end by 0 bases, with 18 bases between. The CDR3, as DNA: TGTGCCACGCACGCTATGGGGGGGATGAACACTGAAGCTTTCTTT. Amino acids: CATHAMGGMNTEAFF. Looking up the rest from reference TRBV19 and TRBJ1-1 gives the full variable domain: DGGITQSPKYLFRKEGQNVTLSCEQNLNHDAMYWYRQDPGQGLRLIYYSQIVNDFQKGDIAEGYSVSREKKESFPLTVTSAQKNPTAFYLCATHAMGGMNTEAFFGQGTRLTVV.

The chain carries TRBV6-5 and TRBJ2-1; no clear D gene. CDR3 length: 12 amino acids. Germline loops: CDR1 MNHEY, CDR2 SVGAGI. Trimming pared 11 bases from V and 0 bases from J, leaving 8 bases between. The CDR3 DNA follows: TGTGCCTCCAAGAGCTCCTACAATGAGCAGTTCTTC. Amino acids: CASKSSYNEQFF.

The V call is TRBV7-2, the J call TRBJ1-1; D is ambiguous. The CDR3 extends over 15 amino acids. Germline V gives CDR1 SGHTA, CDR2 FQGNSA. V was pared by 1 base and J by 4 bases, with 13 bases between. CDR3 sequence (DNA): TGTGCCAGCAGCTTAGATGGCCATTTGGGCACTGAAGCTTTCTTT. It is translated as CASSLDGHLGTEAFF.

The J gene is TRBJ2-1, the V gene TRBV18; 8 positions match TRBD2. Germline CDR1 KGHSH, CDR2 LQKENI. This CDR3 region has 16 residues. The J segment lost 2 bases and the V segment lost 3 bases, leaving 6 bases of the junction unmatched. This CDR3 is CASSPIAGLAYNEQFF. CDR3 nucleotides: TGTGCCAGCTCACCGATAGCGGGGTTGGCCTACAATGAGCAGTTCTTC.

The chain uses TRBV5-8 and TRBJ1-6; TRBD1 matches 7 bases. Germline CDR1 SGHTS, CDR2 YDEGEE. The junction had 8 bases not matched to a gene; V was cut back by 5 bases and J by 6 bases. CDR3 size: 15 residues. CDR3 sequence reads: CASRPRGTANSPLHF. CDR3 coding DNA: TGTGCCAGCAGGCCCAGGGGGACAGCTAATTCACCCCTCCACTTT. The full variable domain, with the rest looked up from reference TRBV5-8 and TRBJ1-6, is EAGVTQSPTHLIKTRGQQATLRCSPISGHTSVYWYQQALGLGLQFLLWYDEGEERNRGNFPPRFSGRQFPNYSSELNVNALELEDSALYLCASRPRGTANSPLHFGNGTRLTVT.

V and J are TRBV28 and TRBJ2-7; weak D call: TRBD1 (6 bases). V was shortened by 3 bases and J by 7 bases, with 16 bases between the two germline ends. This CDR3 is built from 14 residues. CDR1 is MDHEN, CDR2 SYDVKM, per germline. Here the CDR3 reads CASSFQGPREEQYF. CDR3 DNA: TGTGCCAGCAGTTTCCAGGGGCCGAGGGAAGAGCAGTACTTC.

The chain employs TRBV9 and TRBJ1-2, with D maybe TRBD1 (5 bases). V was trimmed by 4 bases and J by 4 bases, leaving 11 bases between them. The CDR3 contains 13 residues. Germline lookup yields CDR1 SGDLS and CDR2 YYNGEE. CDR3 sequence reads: CASSLDNLYGYTF. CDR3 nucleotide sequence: TGTGCCAGCAGCTTGGACAACCTCTATGGCTACACCTTC. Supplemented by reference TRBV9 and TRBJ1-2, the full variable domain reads DSGVTQTPKHLITATGQRVTLRCSPRSGDLSVYWYQQSLDQGLQFLIQYYNGEERAKGNILERFSAQQFPDLHSELNLSSLELGDSALYFCASSLDNLYGYTFGSGTRLTVV.

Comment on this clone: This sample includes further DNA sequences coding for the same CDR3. The CDR3 region has the DNA TGCGCCAGCAGCCCGGACAGCTATTCACCCCTCCACTTT. Its translation is CASSPDSYSPLHF. V usage is TRBV5-1 and J usage is TRBJ1-6; possible D gene TRBD1, 6 bases. V was clipped by 4 bases and J by 8 bases, with 10 bases between them. This CDR3 comprises 13 residues. Germline lookup yields CDR1 SGHRS and CDR2 YFSETQ.

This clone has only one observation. CDR3 coding DNA: TGTGCCAGCAGCCAAGAGTTAGTCCGCGAGCAGTACTTC. This codes for CASSQELVREQYF. V gene TRBV3-1 (or the pseudogene TRBV3-2) combines with J gene TRBJ2-7; D unclear. The CDR3 has 13 residues. V gave up 0 bases and J gave up 6 bases, with 9 bases separating them. The germline V gene encodes CDR1 LGHDT and CDR2 YNNKEL (reference sequence).

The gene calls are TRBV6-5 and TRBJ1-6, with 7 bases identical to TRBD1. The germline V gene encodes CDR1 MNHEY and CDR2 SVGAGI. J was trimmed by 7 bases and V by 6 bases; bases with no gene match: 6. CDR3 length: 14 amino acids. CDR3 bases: TGTGCCAGCAGCATGGGACAGTCGAATTCACCCCTCCACTTT. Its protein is CASSMGQSNSPLHF.

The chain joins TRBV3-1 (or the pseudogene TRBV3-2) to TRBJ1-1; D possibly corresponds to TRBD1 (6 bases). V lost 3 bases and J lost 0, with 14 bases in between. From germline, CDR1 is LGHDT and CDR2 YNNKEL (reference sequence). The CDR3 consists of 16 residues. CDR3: CASSQGGSAMNTEAFF. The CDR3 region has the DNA TGTGCCAGCAGCCAGGGGGGCAGCGCCATGAACACTGAAGCTTTCTTT.

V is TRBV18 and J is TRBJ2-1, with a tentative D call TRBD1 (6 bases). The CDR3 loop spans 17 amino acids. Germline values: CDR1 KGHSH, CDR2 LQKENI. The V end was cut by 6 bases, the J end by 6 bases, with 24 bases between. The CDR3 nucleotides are TGTGCCAGCTCCCACCCGACCCAGGGCAGGGGCTCCAATGAGCAGTTCTTC. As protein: CASSHPTQGRGSNEQFF.

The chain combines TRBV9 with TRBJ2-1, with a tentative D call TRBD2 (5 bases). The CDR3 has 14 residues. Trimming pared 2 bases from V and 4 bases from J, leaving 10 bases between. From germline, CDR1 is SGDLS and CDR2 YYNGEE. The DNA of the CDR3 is TGTGCCAGCAGCGTGGAGGTTTCTTACAATGAGCAGTTCTTC. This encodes CASSVEVSYNEQFF. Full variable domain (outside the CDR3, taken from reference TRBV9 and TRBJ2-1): DSGVTQTPKHLITATGQRVTLRCSPRSGDLSVYWYQQSLDQGLQFLIQYYNGEERAKGNILERFSAQQFPDLHSELNLSSLELGDSALYFCASSVEVSYNEQFFGPGTRLTVL.

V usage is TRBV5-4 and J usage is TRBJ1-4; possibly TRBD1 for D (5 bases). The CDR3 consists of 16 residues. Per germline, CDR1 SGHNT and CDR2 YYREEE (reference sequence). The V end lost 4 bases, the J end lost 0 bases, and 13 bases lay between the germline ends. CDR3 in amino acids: CASSRTKDTTNEKLFF. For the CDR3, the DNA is TGTGCCAGCAGCCGCACAAAGGACACAACTAATGAAAAACTGTTTTTT.

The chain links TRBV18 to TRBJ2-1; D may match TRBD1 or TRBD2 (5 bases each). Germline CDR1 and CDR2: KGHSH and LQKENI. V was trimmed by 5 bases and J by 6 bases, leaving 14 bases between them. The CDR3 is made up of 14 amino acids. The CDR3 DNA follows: TGTGCCAGCTCAACCGGGACGCTGGGCAATGAGCAGTTCTTC. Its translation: CASSTGTLGNEQFF.

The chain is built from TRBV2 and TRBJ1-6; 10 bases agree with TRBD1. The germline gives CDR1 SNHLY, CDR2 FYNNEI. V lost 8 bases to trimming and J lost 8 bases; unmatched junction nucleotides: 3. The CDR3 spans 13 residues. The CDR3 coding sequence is TGTGCCAGCTATGGACAGGGGGATTCACCCCTCCACTTT. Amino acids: CASYGQGDSPLHF. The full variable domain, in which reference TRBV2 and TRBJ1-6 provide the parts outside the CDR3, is EPEVTQTPSHQVTQMGQEVILRCVPISNHLYFYWYRQILGQKVEFLVSFYNNEISEKSEIFDDQFSVERPDGSNFTLKIRSTKLEDSAMYFCASYGQGDSPLHFGNGTRLTVT.

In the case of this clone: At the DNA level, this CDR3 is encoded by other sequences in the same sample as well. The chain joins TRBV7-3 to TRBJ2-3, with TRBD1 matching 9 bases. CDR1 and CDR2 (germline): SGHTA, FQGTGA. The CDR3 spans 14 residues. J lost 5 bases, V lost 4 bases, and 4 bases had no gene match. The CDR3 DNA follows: TGTGCCAGCAGCTCACAGGGGGCGGGAGATACGCAGTATTTT. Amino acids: CASSSQGAGDTQYF.

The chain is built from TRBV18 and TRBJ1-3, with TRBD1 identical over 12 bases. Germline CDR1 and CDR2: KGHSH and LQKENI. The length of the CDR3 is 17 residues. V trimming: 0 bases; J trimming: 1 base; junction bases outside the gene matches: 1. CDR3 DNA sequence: TGTGCCAGCTCACCACCGGGACAGGGGGCGTCTGGAAACACCATATATTTT. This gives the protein CASSPPGQGASGNTIYF. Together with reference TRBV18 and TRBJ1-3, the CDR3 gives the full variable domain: NAGVMQNPRHLVRRRGQEARLRCSPMKGHSHVYWYRQLPEEGLKFMVYLQKENIIDESGMPKERFSAEFPKEGPSILRIQQVVRGDSAAYFCASSPPGQGASGNTIYFGEGSWLTVV.

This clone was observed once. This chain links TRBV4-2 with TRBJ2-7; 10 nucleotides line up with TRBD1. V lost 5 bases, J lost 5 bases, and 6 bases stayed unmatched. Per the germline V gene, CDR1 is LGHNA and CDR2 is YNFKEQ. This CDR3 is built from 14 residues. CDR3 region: CASSARDRGHEQYF. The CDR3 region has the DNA TGTGCCAGCAGCGCCCGGGACAGGGGACACGAGCAGTACTTC.

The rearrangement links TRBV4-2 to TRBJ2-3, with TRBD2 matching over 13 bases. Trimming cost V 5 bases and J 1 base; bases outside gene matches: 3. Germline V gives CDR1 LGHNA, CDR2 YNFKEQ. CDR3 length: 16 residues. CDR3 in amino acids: CASSNGLAGGTDTQYF. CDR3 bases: TGTGCCAGCAGCAACGGACTAGCGGGGGGCACAGATACGCAGTATTTT.

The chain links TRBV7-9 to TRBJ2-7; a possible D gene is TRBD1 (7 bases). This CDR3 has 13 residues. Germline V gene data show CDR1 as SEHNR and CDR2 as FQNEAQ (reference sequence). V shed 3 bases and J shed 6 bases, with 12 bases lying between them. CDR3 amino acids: CASSLNQGGEQYF. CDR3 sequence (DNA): TGTGCCAGCAGCTTGAATCAGGGGGGCGAGCAGTACTTC.